The source of this T cell receptor (beta chain) is a study of T cell responses to AZD1222 COVID-19 vaccine. Repertoires were generated with immunoSEQ multiplex PCR, while TCRdb's copy carries only in-frame clones and drops some. Of roughly 120,000 clones in the sample, approximately 90% are singletons; the top ten hold roughly 6.9%. As to this clone: Its antigen is unknown.

Findings and caveats of the study: Donor demographics were predominantly white British with a female majority; clonal diversity may be underestimated. Two AZD1222 administrations were followed by greater Spike-specific TCR breadth and depth.

The source is an adult who received the AZD1222 COVID-19 vaccine. This specimen was peripheral blood, taken 28 days after the second AZD1222 dose.

CDR3 in amino acids: CSVEDGQGLGELFF. The DNA for the CDR3 is TGCAGCGTTGAAGATGGACAGGGGTTAGGGGAGCTGTTTTTT. The V gene is TRBV29-1, the J gene TRBJ2-2; 9 nucleotides match TRBD1. J gave up 8 bases and V 0 bases, and 4 bases lay outside the gene matches. This CDR3 comprises 14 residues. From germline, CDR1 is SQVTM and CDR2 ANQGSEA.